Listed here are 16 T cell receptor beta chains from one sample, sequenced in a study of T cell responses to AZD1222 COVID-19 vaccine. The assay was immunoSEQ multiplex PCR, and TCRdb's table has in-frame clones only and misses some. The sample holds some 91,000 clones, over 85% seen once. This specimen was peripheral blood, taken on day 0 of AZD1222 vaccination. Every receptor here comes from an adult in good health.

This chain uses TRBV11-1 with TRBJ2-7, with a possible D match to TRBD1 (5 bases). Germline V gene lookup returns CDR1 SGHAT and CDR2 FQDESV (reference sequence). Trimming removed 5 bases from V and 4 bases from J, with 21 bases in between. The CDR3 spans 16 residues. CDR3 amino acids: CASSRTPEQVIYEQYF. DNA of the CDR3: TGTGCCAGCAGCCGTACCCCAGAACAGGTGATATACGAGCAGTACTTC. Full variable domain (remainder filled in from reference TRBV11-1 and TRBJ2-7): EAEVAQSPRYKITEKSQAVAFWCDPISGHATLYWYRQILGQGPELLVQFQDESVVDDSQLPKDRFSAERLKGVDSTLKIQPAELGDSAMYLCASSRTPEQVIYEQYFGPGTRLTVT.

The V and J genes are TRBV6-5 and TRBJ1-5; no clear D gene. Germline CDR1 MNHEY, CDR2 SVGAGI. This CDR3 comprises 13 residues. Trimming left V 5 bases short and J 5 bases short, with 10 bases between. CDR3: CASSRIYDQPQHF. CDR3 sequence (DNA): TGTGCCAGCAGTCGGATCTACGATCAGCCCCAGCATTTT.

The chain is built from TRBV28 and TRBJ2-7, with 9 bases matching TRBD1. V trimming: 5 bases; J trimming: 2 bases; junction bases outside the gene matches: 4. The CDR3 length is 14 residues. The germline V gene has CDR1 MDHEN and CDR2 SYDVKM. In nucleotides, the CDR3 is TGTGCCAGCAGTGCGGACAGGGGAACCTACGAGCAGTACTTC. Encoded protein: CASSADRGTYEQYF.

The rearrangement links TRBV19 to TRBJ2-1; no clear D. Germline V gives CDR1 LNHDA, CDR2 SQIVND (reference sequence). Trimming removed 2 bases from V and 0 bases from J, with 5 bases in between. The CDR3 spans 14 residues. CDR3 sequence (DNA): TGTGCCAGTAGTATACCTCGCTCCTACAATGAGCAGTTCTTC. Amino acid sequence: CASSIPRSYNEQFF.

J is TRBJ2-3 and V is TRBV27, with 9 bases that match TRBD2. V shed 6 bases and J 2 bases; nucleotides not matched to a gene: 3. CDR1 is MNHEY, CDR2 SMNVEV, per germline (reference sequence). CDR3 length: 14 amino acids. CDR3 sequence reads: CASRRTSATDTQYF. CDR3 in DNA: TGTGCCAGCAGGCGGACTAGCGCCACAGATACGCAGTATTTT.

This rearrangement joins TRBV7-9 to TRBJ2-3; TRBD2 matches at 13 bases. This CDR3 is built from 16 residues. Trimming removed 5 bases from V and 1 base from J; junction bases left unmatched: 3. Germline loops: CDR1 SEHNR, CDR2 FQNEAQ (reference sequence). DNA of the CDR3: TGTGCCAGCAGCCGCGGACTAGCGGGGGGCACAGATACGCAGTATTTT. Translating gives CASSRGLAGGTDTQYF.

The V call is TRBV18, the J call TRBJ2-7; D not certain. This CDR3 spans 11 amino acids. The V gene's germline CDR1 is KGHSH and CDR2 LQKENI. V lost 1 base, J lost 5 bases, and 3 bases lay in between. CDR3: CASSPRNEQYF. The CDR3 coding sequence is TGTGCCAGCTCACCACGGAACGAGCAGTACTTC.

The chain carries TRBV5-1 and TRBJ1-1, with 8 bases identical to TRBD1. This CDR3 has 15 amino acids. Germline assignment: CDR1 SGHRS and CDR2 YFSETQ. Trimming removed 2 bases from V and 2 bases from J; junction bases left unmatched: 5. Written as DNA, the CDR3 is TGCGCCAGCAGCTTCCAGGGGGCCCGTAACACTGAAGCTTTCTTT. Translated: CASSFQGARNTEAFF.

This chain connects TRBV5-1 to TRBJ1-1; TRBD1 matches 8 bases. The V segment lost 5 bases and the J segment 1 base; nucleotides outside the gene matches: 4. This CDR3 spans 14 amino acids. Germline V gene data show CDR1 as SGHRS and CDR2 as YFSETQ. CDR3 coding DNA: TGCGCCAGCAGAGGACAGGGAACGAACACTGAAGCTTTCTTT. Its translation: CASRGQGTNTEAFF.

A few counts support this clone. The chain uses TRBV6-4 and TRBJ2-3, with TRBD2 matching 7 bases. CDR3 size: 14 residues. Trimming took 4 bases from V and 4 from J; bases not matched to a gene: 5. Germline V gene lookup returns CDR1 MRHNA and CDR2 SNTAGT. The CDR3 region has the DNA TGTGCCAGCAGTGTTACTAGCGAGGCAGATACGCAGTATTTT. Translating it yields CASSVTSEADTQYF.

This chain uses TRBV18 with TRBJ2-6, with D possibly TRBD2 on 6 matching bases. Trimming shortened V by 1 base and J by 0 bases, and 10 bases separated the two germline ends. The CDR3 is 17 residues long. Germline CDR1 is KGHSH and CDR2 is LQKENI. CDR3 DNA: TGTGCCAGCTCACCACGCGGGGAGAGCTCTGGGGCCAACGTCCTGACTTTC. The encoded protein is CASSPRGESSGANVLTF.

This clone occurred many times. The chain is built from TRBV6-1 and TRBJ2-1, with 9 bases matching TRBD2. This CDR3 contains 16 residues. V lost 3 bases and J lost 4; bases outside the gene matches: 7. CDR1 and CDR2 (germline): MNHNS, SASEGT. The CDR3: CASSEREAGGYNEQFF. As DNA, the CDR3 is TGTGCCAGCAGTGAGCGGGAAGCGGGGGGTTACAATGAGCAGTTCTTC.

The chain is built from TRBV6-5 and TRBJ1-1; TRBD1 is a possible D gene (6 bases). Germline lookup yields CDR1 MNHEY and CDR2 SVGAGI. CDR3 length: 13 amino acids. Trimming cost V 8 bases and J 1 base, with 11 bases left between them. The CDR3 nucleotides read TGTGCCAGCCTCACACAGGGGAACACTGAAGCTTTCTTT. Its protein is CASLTQGNTEAFF.

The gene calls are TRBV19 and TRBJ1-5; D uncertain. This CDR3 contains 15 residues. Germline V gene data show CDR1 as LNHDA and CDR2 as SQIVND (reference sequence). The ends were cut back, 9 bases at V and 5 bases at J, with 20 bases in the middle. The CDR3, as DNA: TGTGCCAGCTTGTCTGTCGGGTCCCCCGATCAGCCCCAGCATTTT. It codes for CASLSVGSPDQPQHF.

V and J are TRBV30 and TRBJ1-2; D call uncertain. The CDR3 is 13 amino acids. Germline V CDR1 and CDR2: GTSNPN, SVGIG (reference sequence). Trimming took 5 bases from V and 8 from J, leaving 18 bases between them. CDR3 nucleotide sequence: TGTGCCTGGCGGCCGGTTGGGAGGGAGGGCTACACCTTC. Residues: CAWRPVGREGYTF.

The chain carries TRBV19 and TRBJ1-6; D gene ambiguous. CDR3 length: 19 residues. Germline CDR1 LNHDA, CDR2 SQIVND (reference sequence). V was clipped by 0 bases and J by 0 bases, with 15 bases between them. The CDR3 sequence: CASSIDGWSGSSYNSPLHF. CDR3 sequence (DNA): TGTGCCAGTAGTATAGATGGTTGGTCGGGGAGCTCCTATAATTCACCCCTCCACTTT.